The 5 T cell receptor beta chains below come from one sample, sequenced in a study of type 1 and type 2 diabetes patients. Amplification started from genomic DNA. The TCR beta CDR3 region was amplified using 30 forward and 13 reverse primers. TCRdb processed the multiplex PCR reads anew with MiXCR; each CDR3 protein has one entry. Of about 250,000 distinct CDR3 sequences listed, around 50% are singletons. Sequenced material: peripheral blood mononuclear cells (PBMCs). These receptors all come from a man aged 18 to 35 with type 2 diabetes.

In DNA form, the CDR3 reads TGTGCCAGCTCTACTCCGGGACATCAGTCCTACGAGCAGTACTTC. Residues: CASSTPGHQSYEQYF. The chain carries TRBV27 and TRBJ2-7, with D tentatively TRBD1 (6 bases). The CDR3 covers 15 residues. Germline values: CDR1 MNHEY, CDR2 SMNVEV (reference sequence). Trimming took off 8 bases at V and 1 base at J, with 18 bases between the two ends.

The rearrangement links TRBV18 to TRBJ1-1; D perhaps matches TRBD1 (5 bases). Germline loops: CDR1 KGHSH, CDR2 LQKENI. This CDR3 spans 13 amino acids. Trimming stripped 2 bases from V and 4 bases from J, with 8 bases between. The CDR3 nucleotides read TGTGCCAGCTCACCATCGGGGACCACTGAAGCTTTCTTT. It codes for CASSPSGTTEAFF.

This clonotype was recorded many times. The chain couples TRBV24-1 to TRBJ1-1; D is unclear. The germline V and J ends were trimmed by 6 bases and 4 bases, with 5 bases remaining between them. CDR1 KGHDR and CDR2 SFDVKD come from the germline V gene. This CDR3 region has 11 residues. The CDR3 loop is CATSSGTEAFF. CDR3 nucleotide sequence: TGTGCCACCAGTTCAGGCACTGAAGCTTTCTTT.

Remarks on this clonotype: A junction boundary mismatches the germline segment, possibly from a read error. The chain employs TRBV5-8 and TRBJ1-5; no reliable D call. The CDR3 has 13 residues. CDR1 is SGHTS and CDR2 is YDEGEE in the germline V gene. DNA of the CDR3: TGTGCCAGCGGCTTTTTTGGGAATCAGCCCCAGCATTTT. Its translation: CASGFFGNQPQHF. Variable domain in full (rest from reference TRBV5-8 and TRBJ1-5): EAGVTQSPTHLIKTRGQQATLRCSPISGHTSVYWYQQALGLGLQFLLWYDEGEERNRGNFPPRFSGRQFPNYSSELNVNALELEDSALYLCASGFFGNQPQHFGDGTRLSIL.

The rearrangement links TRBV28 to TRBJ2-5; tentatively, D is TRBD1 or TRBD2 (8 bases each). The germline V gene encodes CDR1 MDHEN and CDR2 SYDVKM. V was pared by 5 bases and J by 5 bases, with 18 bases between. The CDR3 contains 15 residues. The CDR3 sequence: CASSPGQGGGETQYF. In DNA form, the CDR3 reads TGTGCCAGCAGTCCCGGACAGGGCGGGGGGGAGACCCAGTACTTC.